This entry lists 26 T cell receptor beta chains sequenced from one sample in a study of T cells after posttransplantation cyclophosphamide. Produced via immunoSEQ multiplex PCR; TCRdb's table is partial and in-frame only. This sample carries about 25,000 clones, none of them present only once. Cyclophosphamide on days +3 and +4 followed busulfan-fludarabine conditioning and a marrow graft. Sequenced material: PBMCs, taken after allogeneic stem cell transplant with posttransplant cyclophosphamide. All receptors derive from a young adult male patient who received an allogeneic stem cell transplant from a related donor, was CMV-positive, and had no GVHD. These T cells may partly come from the graft donor.

This clone occurred many times. The chain links TRBV28 to TRBJ2-2; 9 bases align to TRBD2. V was clipped by 4 bases and J by 1 base; unmatched bases: 13. The germline V gene encodes CDR1 MDHEN and CDR2 SYDVKM. This CDR3 spans 19 amino acids. The CDR3 bases are TGTGCCAGCAGTTGGGCGCACGGGAGCGGGGGGCAGAACACCGGGGAGCTGTTTTTT. Translated: CASSWAHGSGGQNTGELFF.

This clone appeared many times. The genes are TRBV30 and TRBJ1-2; a weak D match, TRBD1 (5 bases). V gave up 3 bases and J gave up 0 bases, with 14 bases separating them. The CDR3 spans 15 residues. Germline assignment: CDR1 GTSNPN and CDR2 SVGIG (reference sequence). The CDR3 loop is CAWSQNTGANYGYTF. CDR3 nucleotides: TGTGCCTGGAGCCAAAACACAGGAGCTAACTATGGCTACACCTTC.

This clone was found many times. The rearrangement uses TRBV18 and TRBJ2-7; 10 bases match TRBD1. Trimming cost V 4 bases and J 6 bases; bases outside gene matches: 9. CDR3 length: 15 amino acids. Germline CDR1 KGHSH, CDR2 LQKENI. The CDR3 spells CASSLTWDRGSEQYF. CDR3 coding DNA: TGTGCCAGCTCACTTACCTGGGACAGGGGCTCCGAGCAGTACTTC. The full variable domain, in which reference TRBV18 and TRBJ2-7 provide the parts outside the CDR3, is NAGVMQNPRHLVRRRGQEARLRCSPMKGHSHVYWYRQLPEEGLKFMVYLQKENIIDESGMPKERFSAEFPKEGPSILRIQQVVRGDSAAYFCASSLTWDRGSEQYFGPGTRLTVT.

In its sample, this clone was seen many times. The chain is built from TRBV5-1 and TRBJ2-1; 7 bases are shared with TRBD1. Per the germline V gene, CDR1 is SGHRS and CDR2 is YFSETQ. Trimming removed 1 base from V and 8 bases from J; junction bases left unmatched: 6. There are 14 residues in the CDR3. CDR3 bases: TGCGCCAGCAGCTTGCGGGTAGGGGGCGATGAGCAGTTCTTC. Its protein product is CASSLRVGGDEQFF.

Regarding this clone: This may come from a read error, since a much larger clone is one base off. This sample includes further DNA sequences coding for the same CDR3. This rearrangement joins TRBV7-3 to TRBJ2-2, with 7 bases lining up with TRBD1. Germline V gene data show CDR1 as SGHTA and CDR2 as FQGTGA. The CDR3 has 13 residues. CDR3 amino acids: CASSLTGTGELFF. CDR3 bases: TGTGCCAGCAGCCTGACAGGGACCGGGGAGCTGTTTTTC.

This clone came up many times. V usage is TRBV9 and J usage is TRBJ2-3; a possible D gene is TRBD2 (6 bases). With 3 bases removed from V and 4 bases from J, the gap between germline ends came to 12 bases. CDR1 and CDR2 from the germline V gene are SGDLS and YYNGEE. CDR3 length: 14 amino acids. CDR3 in amino acids: CASSETAGSDTQYF. As DNA, the CDR3 is TGTGCCAGCAGCGAAACCGCGGGGTCAGATACGCAGTATTTT.

This clone was detected ten times or more. The CDR3 is CANRVLNYGYTF. CDR3 in DNA: TGTGCCAACAGAGTACTGAACTATGGCTACACCTTC. The V gene is TRBV2, the J gene TRBJ1-2; the D is unclear. Trimming left V 10 bases short and J 2 bases short, with 11 bases between. The CDR3 length is 12 residues. Germline lookup yields CDR1 SNHLY and CDR2 FYNNEI. The whole variable domain, remainder taken from reference TRBV2 and TRBJ1-2, is EPEVTQTPSHQVTQMGQEVILRCVPISNHLYFYWYRQILGQKVEFLVSFYNNEISEKSEIFDDQFSVERPDGSNFTLKIRSTKLEDSAMYFCANRVLNYGYTFGSGTRLTVV.

This clone was seen at least ten times. This rearrangement joins TRBV28 to TRBJ2-1; TRBD2 matches at 8 bases. The CDR3 contains 15 residues. Germline V CDR1 and CDR2: MDHEN, SYDVKM. Trimming at V came to 6 bases and at J to 1 base, leaving 5 bases not matched to a gene. Here the CDR3 DNA reads TGTGCCAGCAGGACAAGCGGGAGATCCTACAATGAGCAGTTCTTC. This sequence encodes CASRTSGRSYNEQFF. Filled out from reference TRBV28 and TRBJ2-1, the complete variable domain reads DVKVTQSSRYLVKRTGEKVFLECVQDMDHENMFWYRQDPGLGLRLIYFSYDVKMKEKGDIPEGYSVSREKKERFSLILESASTNQTSMYLCASRTSGRSYNEQFFGPGTRLTVL.

There are many counts of this clone. V is TRBV7-3 and J is TRBJ2-3, with TRBD1 matching 8 bases. The ends lost 5 bases at V and 2 bases at J; junction bases unmatched: 3. The CDR3 spans 14 residues. CDR1 and CDR2 from the germline V gene are SGHTA and FQGTGA. The CDR3 loop reads CASSRTGSTDTQYF. CDR3 bases: TGTGCCAGCAGCCGGACAGGGTCCACAGATACGCAGTATTTT.

Ten or more counts support this clone. This sequence joins TRBV7-7 and TRBJ2-7, with TRBD2 identical over 10 bases. The ends lost 2 bases at V and 6 bases at J; junction bases unmatched: 4. This CDR3 has 14 residues. Germline CDR1 reads SSHAT; CDR2 reads FNYEAQ (reference sequence). The CDR3 loop is CASSLLAGGTEQYF. CDR3 sequence (DNA): TGTGCCAGCAGCTTATTAGCGGGAGGTACCGAGCAGTACTTC.

In its sample, this clone was seen many times. J is TRBJ2-5 and V is TRBV9, with 14 bases fitting TRBD2. This CDR3 has 16 amino acids. The germline V gene has CDR1 SGDLS and CDR2 YYNGEE. V trimming: 4 bases; J trimming: 8 bases; junction bases outside the gene matches: 10. CDR3 DNA: TGTGCCAGCAGCCCACGGACTAGCGGGGGGAGGGAAACCCAGTACTTC. The encoded protein is CASSPRTSGGRETQYF. Together with reference TRBV9 and TRBJ2-5, the CDR3 gives the full variable domain: DSGVTQTPKHLITATGQRVTLRCSPRSGDLSVYWYQQSLDQGLQFLIQYYNGEERAKGNILERFSAQQFPDLHSELNLSSLELGDSALYFCASSPRTSGGRETQYFGPGTRLLVL.

Ten or more counts support this clone. This chain joins TRBV7-9 and TRBJ1-2, with unresolved D. V was trimmed by 4 bases and J by 3 bases, leaving 9 bases between them. The CDR3 length is 13 residues. CDR1 and CDR2 (germline): SEHNR, FQNEAQ (reference sequence). CDR3 sequence (DNA): TGTGCCAGCAGCTATCGATCAGACTATGGCTACACCTTC. Encoded protein: CASSYRSDYGYTF.

This clone was found many times. The rearrangement joins TRBV10-3 to TRBJ1-5; D gene unclear. Deletions cut 0 bases from V and 0 bases from J, with 15 bases between. The CDR3 extends over 18 amino acids. The germline gives CDR1 ENHRY, CDR2 SYGVKD. The CDR3 sequence: CAISESKLRDYSNQPQHF. The DNA for the CDR3 is TGTGCCATCAGTGAGTCGAAACTCCGGGATTATAGCAATCAGCCCCAGCATTTT.

This clone appeared many times. The identical CDR3 is also encoded by other nucleotide sequences in the sample. This rearrangement joins TRBV19 to TRBJ2-7; 9 bases are a match to TRBD1. This CDR3 comprises 13 residues. After removal of 3 bases from V and 3 bases from J, the junction contained 0 bases not matched to a gene. The germline V gene has CDR1 LNHDA and CDR2 SQIVND (reference sequence). CDR3 protein: CASSMTGGYEQYF. The CDR3 DNA sequence: TGTGCCAGTAGTATGACAGGGGGCTACGAGCAGTACTTC.

This clone appeared many times. The chain carries TRBV5-1 and TRBJ2-5, with 8 bases aligning to TRBD2. The CDR3 length is 15 residues. The trim removed 2 bases at V and 2 bases at J, leaving 5 bases unmatched. CDR1 and CDR2 (germline): SGHRS, YFSETQ. CDR3 protein: CASSLSGTSQETQYF. CDR3 DNA sequence: TGCGCCAGCAGCTTATCCGGGACTAGTCAAGAGACCCAGTACTTC. The whole variable domain, filled in from reference TRBV5-1 and TRBJ2-5, reads KAGVTQTPRYLIKTRGQQVTLSCSPISGHRSVSWYQQTPGQGLQFLFEYFSETQRNKGNFPGRFSGRQFSNSRSEMNVSTLELGDSALYLCASSLSGTSQETQYFGPGTRLLVL.

This clone has at least ten counts. The V call is TRBV28, the J call TRBJ1-5; D is unclear. Trimming took off 6 bases at V and 3 bases at J, with 18 bases between the two ends. Germline lookup yields CDR1 MDHEN and CDR2 SYDVKM. The CDR3 is made up of 16 amino acids. The CDR3 sequence is CASSTGRRGDNQPQHF. The CDR3, as DNA: TGTGCCAGCAGCACCGGACGTCGGGGAGACAATCAGCCCCAGCATTTT.

In its sample, this clone was seen many times. This rearrangement joins TRBV7-3 to TRBJ2-7; TRBD1 agrees at 9 bases. The germline V gene encodes CDR1 SGHTA and CDR2 FQGTGA. The CDR3 length is 13 residues. Trimming at V came to 2 bases and at J to 6 bases, leaving 2 bases not matched to a gene. This CDR3 is CASSLGTGSEQYF. The CDR3 DNA follows: TGTGCCAGCAGCTTAGGGACAGGGAGCGAGCAGTACTTC.

Many counts were recorded for this clone. J is TRBJ2-2 and V is TRBV5-6; no definite D call. With 4 bases removed from V and 7 bases from J, the gap between germline ends came to 20 bases. Germline CDR1 is SGHDT and CDR2 is YYEEEE. The CDR3 is 16 amino acids. The CDR3 reads CASSRTRVEFSGELFF. The CDR3 nucleotides read TGTGCCAGCAGCAGAACTCGGGTCGAGTTTAGCGGGGAGCTGTTTTTT.

This clone was observed at least ten times. This rearrangement joins TRBV27 to TRBJ2-1; a possible D gene is TRBD1 (6 bases). The germline V gene has CDR1 MNHEY and CDR2 SMNVEV (reference sequence). Between the trimmed V and J ends, which lost 6 bases and 0 bases, there was a span of 9 bases. The CDR3 extends over 14 amino acids. The CDR3 spells CASRVGGSYNEQFF. DNA of the CDR3: TGTGCCAGCAGGGTAGGGGGCTCCTACAATGAGCAGTTCTTC.

This clone was seen at least ten times. This chain uses TRBV27 with TRBJ2-7; 7 nucleotides match TRBD2. CDR1 and CDR2 (germline): MNHEY, SMNVEV (reference sequence). The CDR3 is 15 amino acids. The ends lost 3 bases at V and 2 bases at J; junction bases unmatched: 7. As DNA, the CDR3 is TGTGCCAGCAGTTTCAGGCTAGCGGCTACCTACGAGCAGTACTTC. Its protein is CASSFRLAATYEQYF.

This clone was observed many times. This chain uses TRBV7-9 with TRBJ1-2; weak D call: TRBD1 (6 bases). Germline values: CDR1 SEHNR, CDR2 FQNEAQ (reference sequence). V lost 1 base and J 4 bases, leaving 16 bases between the germline ends. The CDR3 extends over 16 amino acids. The CDR3 sequence is CASSLDLTGLGYGYTF. CDR3 nucleotide sequence: TGTGCCAGCAGCTTAGATTTAACAGGGCTGGGCTATGGCTACACCTTC.

This clone showed up just a few times. The chain links TRBV15 to TRBJ2-2; unclear D gene. Germline assignment: CDR1 LNHNV and CDR2 YYDKDF (reference sequence). This CDR3 region has 13 residues. V dropped 5 bases and J dropped 5 bases, with 9 bases sitting between them. DNA for the CDR3: TGTGCCACCAGCCCGTTCGGGACCGGGGAGCTGTTTTTT. Translation: CATSPFGTGELFF.

This clone was picked up many times. The chain joins TRBV6-1 to TRBJ1-2, with D maybe TRBD1 (5 bases). The CDR3 loop spans 13 amino acids. CDR1 MNHNS and CDR2 SASEGT come from the germline V gene. The germline V and J ends were trimmed by 6 bases and 4 bases, with 12 bases remaining between them. The CDR3 sequence is CASRDQGFYGYTF. CDR3 nucleotides: TGTGCCAGCAGGGACCAGGGTTTCTATGGCTACACCTTC.

This clone was recorded many times. The chain links TRBV7-9 to TRBJ1-4; no clear D gene. Per germline, CDR1 SEHNR and CDR2 FQNEAQ (reference sequence). The V and J ends lost 5 bases and 0 bases respectively, with 10 bases between them. The length of the CDR3 is 15 residues. This CDR3 reads CASSNRGPTNEKLFF. The CDR3 DNA sequence: TGTGCCAGCAGCAACCGGGGTCCAACTAATGAAAAACTGTTTTTT.

This chain uses TRBV7-9 with TRBJ2-3; tentative D call: TRBD1 (5 bases). Between the trimmed V and J ends, which lost 5 bases and 1 base, there was a span of 13 bases. Germline lookup yields CDR1 SEHNR and CDR2 FQNEAQ (reference sequence). The CDR3 runs 15 residues. As DNA, the CDR3 is TGTGCCAGCAGCGGCAGTCAGGGCGGCACAGATACGCAGTATTTT. The encoded protein is CASSGSQGGTDTQYF.

Ten or more counts support this clone. The chain joins TRBV5-1 to TRBJ2-3; TRBD2 is a possible D gene (5 bases). The CDR3 contains 14 residues. The V and J ends lost 0 bases and 9 bases respectively, with 14 bases between them. Germline V gene sequence: CDR1 SGHRS, CDR2 YFSETQ. This CDR3 reads CASSLAVRVSTQYF. The CDR3 DNA is TGCGCCAGCAGCTTGGCTGTGCGGGTGAGCACGCAGTATTTT.